A selection of T cell receptor beta chains follows, all from one sample in a study of vaccination and CD4 T cells after COVID-19. No antigen is known for these receptors. Using its own MiXCR run on the PCR reads, TCRdb lists one record per CDR3 protein. The data contain approximately 16,000 distinct CDR3 sequences, approximately 44% of them singletons. The input for sequencing was CD4+ T cells from blood, cultured in vitro, taken after SARS-CoV-2 vaccination. Source of these receptors: a human donor who had recovered from COVID-19. The conserved cysteine and the conserved F or W are not part of the CDR3 here. Fields, in order: V gene, J gene, CDR3 protein.

v_gene: TRBV6-1; j_gene: TRBJ2-3; CDR3aa: ASSEALEIDTQY
v_gene: TRBV20-1; j_gene: TRBJ2-1; CDR3aa: SARDPAGGRYNEQF
v_gene: TRBV7-8; j_gene: TRBJ2-3; CDR3aa: ASRVRGTDTQY
v_gene: TRBV28; j_gene: TRBJ2-7; CDR3aa: ASNTWADEQY
v_gene: TRBV20-1; j_gene: TRBJ1-6; CDR3aa: SAREVDRGLNSPLH
v_gene: TRBV5-4; j_gene: TRBJ2-3; CDR3aa: ASSLGRKQY
v_gene: TRBV29-1; j_gene: TRBJ2-5; CDR3aa: SERQGSETQY
v_gene: TRBV27; j_gene: TRBJ1-5; CDR3aa: ASSFSSGSNQPQH
v_gene: TRBV19; j_gene: TRBJ1-6; CDR3aa: ASSISEGFNSPLH
v_gene: TRBV6-5; j_gene: TRBJ2-7; CDR3aa: ASSYGSESYEQY
v_gene: TRBV12-5; j_gene: TRBJ2-1; CDR3aa: ASGLTSDRGNYNEQF
v_gene: TRBV6-1; j_gene: TRBJ1-2; CDR3aa: ASSEPDRVSGYT
v_gene: TRBV28; j_gene: TRBJ1-1; CDR3aa: ASRYPGWDTEAF
v_gene: TRBV15; j_gene: TRBJ2-1; CDR3aa: ATSRDLTVEQF
v_gene: TRBV6-2/TRBV6-3; j_gene: TRBJ2-3; CDR3aa: ASTGPSGDTDTQY
v_gene: TRBV7-3; j_gene: TRBJ2-7; CDR3aa: ASSPGGDGTEQY
v_gene: TRBV20-1; j_gene: TRBJ2-5; CDR3aa: SARDRSASGRRETQY
v_gene: TRBV18; j_gene: TRBJ1-5; CDR3aa: ASSPDGVLGPQH
v_gene: TRBV12-3/TRBV12-4; j_gene: TRBJ2-1; CDR3aa: ASSRQALAGTNEQF
v_gene: TRBV7-6; j_gene: TRBJ1-4; CDR3aa: ASSLEYGSNEKLF
v_gene: TRBV2; j_gene: TRBJ2-2; CDR3aa: ASSPGTSGRGGGSGELF
v_gene: TRBV6-1; j_gene: TRBJ1-2; CDR3aa: ASSPGGATNYGYT
v_gene: TRBV15; j_gene: TRBJ2-1; CDR3aa: ATSSFRDLHNEQF
v_gene: TRBV20-1; j_gene: TRBJ1-2; CDR3aa: SGDSNNYGYT